This is a list of T cell receptor beta chains from one sample in a study of response to subunit inactivated influenza vaccine. Each CDR3 protein is one row after TCRdb ran MiXCR on the RT-PCR reads. Among 500,000 to 600,000 distinct CDR3 sequences listed, over 10% were seen once. The sample here was PBMCs from blood, taken more than 35 days after vaccination. These receptors came from a man aged 45-65 years who received an inactivated influenza vaccine. CDR3s include the opening cysteine and the closing phenylalanine or tryptophan.

v_call: TRBV29-1; j_call: TRBJ2-1; cdr3_aa: CSVERRDRGNEQFF
v_call: TRBV5-1; j_call: TRBJ2-6; cdr3_aa: CASSSGVGGPGANVLTF
v_call: TRBV5-6; j_call: TRBJ2-5; cdr3_aa: CASSFTRGGETQYF
v_call: TRBV28; j_call: TRBJ1-3; cdr3_aa: CASSFASSGNTIYF
v_call: TRBV2; j_call: TRBJ2-1; cdr3_aa: CASRLGVQQFF
v_call: TRBV5-1; j_call: TRBJ2-3; cdr3_aa: CASSPREGARSDTQYF
v_call: TRBV6-2/TRBV6-3; j_call: TRBJ1-1; cdr3_aa: CASSYSVENTEAFF
v_call: TRBV5-8; j_call: TRBJ2-3; cdr3_aa: CASSLYRDRDDTQYF
v_call: TRBV12-3/TRBV12-4; j_call: TRBJ2-7; cdr3_aa: CASSSLVVTSYEQYF
v_call: TRBV20-1; j_call: TRBJ1-5; cdr3_aa: CSAIVQGGQPQHF
v_call: TRBV5-1; j_call: TRBJ1-4; cdr3_aa: CASSLGGTPREKLFF
v_call: TRBV12-3/TRBV12-4; j_call: TRBJ1-2; cdr3_aa: CASLRGGRNNYGYTF
v_call: TRBV5-6; j_call: TRBJ1-5; cdr3_aa: CASSPWGVGQPQHF